The 17 T cell receptor beta chains below come from one sample, sequenced in a study of blood T cell repertoires in COVID-19. Data came from immunoSEQ multiplex PCR; TCRdb stores just in-frame clones and leaves some out. This sample has 70,000 to 100,000 clones; roughly 78% occur once, and the top ten carry about 7%. The source material was peripheral blood. Receptor source: a middle-aged man with active or convalescent COVID-19.

The chain is built from TRBV4-1 and TRBJ1-3; D is unclear. CDR1 is MGHRA, CDR2 YSYEKL, per germline. The CDR3 extends over 15 amino acids. V was trimmed by 2 bases and J by 0 bases, leaving 8 bases between them. The CDR3 region has the DNA TGCGCCAGCAGCCAAAGCGGCCTCTCTGGAAACACCATATATTTT. Its protein is CASSQSGLSGNTIYF.

The rearrangement joins TRBV5-1 to TRBJ1-3; D is possibly TRBD1 (6 bases). The CDR3 consists of 15 residues. V lost 6 bases, J lost 4 bases, and 17 bases lay in between. Germline CDR1 SGHRS, CDR2 YFSETQ. The CDR3 nucleotides are TGCGCCAGCACCCTGGAAGGGCAGGGGGGAAACACCATATATTTT. It encodes CASTLEGQGGNTIYF. Full variable domain (rest looked up from reference TRBV5-1 and TRBJ1-3): KAGVTQTPRYLIKTRGQQVTLSCSPISGHRSVSWYQQTPGQGLQFLFEYFSETQRNKGNFPGRFSGRQFSNSRSEMNVSTLELGDSALYLCASTLEGQGGNTIYFGEGSWLTVV.

The rearrangement links TRBV7-2 to TRBJ2-7; D might be TRBD2 (5 bases). The germline V and J ends were trimmed by 5 bases and 2 bases, with 13 bases remaining between them. The CDR3 runs 14 residues. Germline CDR1 and CDR2: SGHTA and FQGNSA. The CDR3: CASSPSGVPYEQYF. In DNA, the CDR3 is TGTGCCAGCAGCCCGTCCGGGGTTCCCTACGAGCAGTACTTC.

Points on this clone: At one end the junction does not follow the germline gene, possibly because of a read error. The genes are TRBV27 and TRBJ2-3; 7 bases line up with TRBD1. The length of the CDR3 is 14 residues. Germline CDR1 and CDR2: MNHEY and SMNVEV (reference sequence). The CDR3 DNA reads as TGTGCCAGCAGTTTAAACAGGGGTGCAGACACGCAGTATTTT. Protein sequence: CASSLNRGADTQYF.

The V call is TRBV5-1, the J call TRBJ2-5; a weak D match, TRBD1 (5 bases). This CDR3 spans 15 amino acids. Germline V gene lookup returns CDR1 SGHRS and CDR2 YFSETQ. Trimming stripped 0 bases from V and 1 base from J, with 10 bases between. The CDR3 loop reads CASSLAVGPQETQYF. The DNA of the CDR3 is TGCGCCAGCAGCTTGGCCGTGGGGCCCCAAGAGACCCAGTACTTC.

V gene TRBV6-6 combines with J gene TRBJ2-2; D remains unclear. Trimming pared 8 bases from V and 1 base from J, leaving 11 bases between. In germline, CDR1 is MNHNY, CDR2 SVGAGI (reference sequence). This CDR3 comprises 14 residues. CDR3 nucleotide sequence: TGTGCCAGCTTATTACAGCAGAACACCGGGGAGCTGTTTTTT. Translating gives CASLLQQNTGELFF.

This clone came up a few times. CDR3 loop: CASSSGQSSYEQYF. The CDR3 coding sequence is TGTGCCAGCAGTTCGGGACAGAGCTCCTACGAGCAGTACTTC. V is TRBV28 and J is TRBJ2-7; the match to TRBD1 covers 7 bases. CDR1 and CDR2 (germline): MDHEN, SYDVKM. V shed 4 bases and J 0 bases; nucleotides not matched to a gene: 3. The CDR3 has 14 residues.

The V gene is TRBV5-1, the J gene TRBJ1-6, with unresolved D. V was pared by 0 bases and J by 7 bases, with 8 bases between. The CDR3 contains 14 residues. Per the germline V gene, CDR1 is SGHRS and CDR2 is YFSETQ. For the CDR3, the DNA is TGCGCCAGCAGCTTGGAGCAGGCCAATTCACCCCTCCACTTT. It codes for CASSLEQANSPLHF.

The chain carries TRBV3-1 (or the pseudogene TRBV3-2) and TRBJ2-5; D remains ambiguous. CDR3 length: 14 residues. Germline assignment: CDR1 LGHDT and CDR2 YNNKEL (reference sequence). V lost 2 bases, J lost 2 bases, and 9 bases lay in between. Here the CDR3 reads CASSQNPGQETQYF. CDR3 bases: TGTGCCAGCAGCCAAAATCCCGGTCAAGAGACCCAGTACTTC.

This chain connects TRBV6-1 to TRBJ2-2; D unclear. The CDR3 spans 10 residues. CDR1 is MNHNS, CDR2 SASEGT, per germline. V lost 8 bases and J lost 8, with 6 bases in between. As DNA, the CDR3 is TGTGCCAGCGCAGGAGGGGAGCTGTTTTTT. Its protein product is CASAGGELFF.

This sequence joins TRBV7-8 and TRBJ1-3; a weak D match, TRBD1 (6 bases). This CDR3 is built from 17 residues. V was cut by 1 base and J by 0 bases, with 13 bases left in between. Germline CDR1 reads SGHVS; CDR2 reads FQNEAQ. The CDR3 DNA reads as TGTGCCAGCAGCTTAGGTGCAGGGGCGAACTCTGGAAACACCATATATTTT. Translating it yields CASSLGAGANSGNTIYF.

The chain couples TRBV3-1 (or the pseudogene TRBV3-2) to TRBJ2-6, with 8 bases aligning to TRBD1. V gave up 6 bases and J gave up 2 bases; unmatched junction bases: 3. CDR1 is LGHDT and CDR2 is YNNKEL in the germline V gene (reference sequence). The CDR3 consists of 15 residues. This CDR3 is CASSNRGTGANVLTF. The CDR3 DNA reads as TGTGCCAGCAGTAACAGGGGGACTGGGGCCAACGTCCTGACTTTC.

Only a few counts were recorded for this clone. At the DNA level, this CDR3 is encoded by other sequences in the same sample as well. The V gene is TRBV10-3, the J gene TRBJ1-3; 8 nucleotides line up with TRBD1. This CDR3 has 15 residues. Germline loops: CDR1 ENHRY, CDR2 SYGVKD. J was trimmed by 2 bases and V by 0 bases; bases with no gene match: 0. The CDR3, as DNA: TGTGCCATCAGTGAGTCGACAGGGGCTGGAAACACCATATATTTT. Its protein product is CAISESTGAGNTIYF.

The genes are TRBV7-9 and TRBJ2-5, with TRBD2 identical over 9 bases. After removal of 5 bases from V and 4 bases from J, the junction contained 8 bases not matched to a gene. Germline V lookup: CDR1 SEHNR, CDR2 FQNEAQ (reference sequence). The CDR3 extends over 15 amino acids. As DNA, the CDR3 is TGTGCCAGCAGCCCTAGGAGCGGGGGGTCAGAGACCCAGTACTTC. It yields the protein CASSPRSGGSETQYF.

The chain couples TRBV5-4 to TRBJ1-2; no clear D. Germline lookup yields CDR1 SGHNT and CDR2 YYREEE (reference sequence). V was shortened by 2 bases and J by 8 bases, with 10 bases between the two germline ends. The CDR3 has 12 residues. CDR3 DNA: TGTGCCAGCAGCTTCGGGGATAGGGGCTACACCTTC. Its protein product is CASSFGDRGYTF.

V is TRBV27 and J is TRBJ2-1; 10 positions match TRBD1. CDR1 and CDR2 (germline): MNHEY, SMNVEV (reference sequence). The ends lost 4 bases at V and 4 bases at J; junction bases unmatched: 10. CDR3 length: 17 amino acids. CDR3 in amino acids: CASSSYGDRGLYNEQFF. As DNA, the CDR3 is TGTGCCAGCAGTTCCTACGGGGACAGGGGTCTTTACAATGAGCAGTTCTTC.

This chain links TRBV9 with TRBJ2-3, with D maybe TRBD1 (6 bases). The V gene's germline CDR1 is SGDLS and CDR2 YYNGEE. Trimming shortened V by 4 bases and J by 0 bases, and 15 bases separated the two germline ends. The CDR3 length is 16 residues. The CDR3 DNA sequence: TGTGCCAGCAGCTCTCGGACAGCCTCCAGCACAGATACGCAGTATTTT. This translates into CASSSRTASSTDTQYF.